The source of this T cell receptor (beta chain) is a study of CD8+CD57+ T cells in acquired aplastic anemia. The wider study: Mean DNA quantity obtained from sorted CD4+ and CD8+ cells was about 3.2 ug. Findings of the study overall: Sharing between patients and controls was observed for some 27 CD8+ CDR3 sequences.

With respect to this clonotype: The target antigen is unknown.

TCR beta VDJ and CDR3 profiles were obtained from a genomic DNA template. TCRdb independently ran MiXCR on the reads; one entry per CDR3 protein. The table shows around 400,000 distinct CDR3 sequences, with 65% to 80% occurring only once. Trimming shortened V by 4 bases and J by 4 bases, and 16 bases separated the two germline ends. From germline, CDR1 is SGHAT and CDR2 FQNNGV. The CDR3 consists of 15 residues. The sequence was collected from a human donor in good health, serving as a control. The rearrangement links TRBV11-2 to TRBJ1-2; no clear D gene. Sequencing input: sorted CD4+, CD8+, or CD8+CD57+ T cells (not recorded which) from PBMCs. The CDR3 spells CASSSGHSVSYGYTF. CDR3 nucleotides: TGTGCCAGCAGCTCAGGTCATAGCGTCTCCTATGGCTACACCTTC.